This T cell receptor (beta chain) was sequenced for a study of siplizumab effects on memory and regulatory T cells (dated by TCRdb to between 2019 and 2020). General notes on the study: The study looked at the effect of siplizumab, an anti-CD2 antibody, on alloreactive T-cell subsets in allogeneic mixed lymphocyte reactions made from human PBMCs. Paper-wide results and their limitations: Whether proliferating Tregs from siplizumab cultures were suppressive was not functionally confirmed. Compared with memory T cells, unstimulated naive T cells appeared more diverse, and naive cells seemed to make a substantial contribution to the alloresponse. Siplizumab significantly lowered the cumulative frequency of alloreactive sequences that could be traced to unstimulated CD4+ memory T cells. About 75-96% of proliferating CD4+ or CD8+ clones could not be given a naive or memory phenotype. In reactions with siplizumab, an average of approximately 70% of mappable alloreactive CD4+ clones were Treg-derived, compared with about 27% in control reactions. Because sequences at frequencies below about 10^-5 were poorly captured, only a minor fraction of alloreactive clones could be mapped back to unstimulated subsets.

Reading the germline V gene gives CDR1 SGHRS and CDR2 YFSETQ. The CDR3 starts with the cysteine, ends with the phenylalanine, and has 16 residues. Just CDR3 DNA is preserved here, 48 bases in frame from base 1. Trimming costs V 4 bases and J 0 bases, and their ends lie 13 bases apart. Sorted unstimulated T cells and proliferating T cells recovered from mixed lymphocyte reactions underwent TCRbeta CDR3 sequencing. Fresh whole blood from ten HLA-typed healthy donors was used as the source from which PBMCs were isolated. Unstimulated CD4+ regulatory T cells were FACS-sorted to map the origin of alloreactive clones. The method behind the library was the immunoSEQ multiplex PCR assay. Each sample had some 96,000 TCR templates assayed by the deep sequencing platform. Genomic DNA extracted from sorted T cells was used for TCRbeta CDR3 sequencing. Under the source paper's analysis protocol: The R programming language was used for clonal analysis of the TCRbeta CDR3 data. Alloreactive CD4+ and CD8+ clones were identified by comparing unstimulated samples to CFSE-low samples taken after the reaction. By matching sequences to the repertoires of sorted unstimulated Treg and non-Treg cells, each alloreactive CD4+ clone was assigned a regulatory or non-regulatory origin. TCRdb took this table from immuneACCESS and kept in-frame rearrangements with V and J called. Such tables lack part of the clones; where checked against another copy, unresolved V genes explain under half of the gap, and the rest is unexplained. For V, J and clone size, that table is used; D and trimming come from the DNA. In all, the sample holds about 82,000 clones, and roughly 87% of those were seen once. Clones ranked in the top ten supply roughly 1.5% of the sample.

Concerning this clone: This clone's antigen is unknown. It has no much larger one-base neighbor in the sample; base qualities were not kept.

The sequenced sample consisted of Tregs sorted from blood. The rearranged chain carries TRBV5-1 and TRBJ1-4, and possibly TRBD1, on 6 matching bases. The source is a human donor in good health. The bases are TGCGCCAGCAGCACCGGACAGCCTGCAACTAATGAAAAACTGTTTTTT. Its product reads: CASSTGQPATNEKLFF.